A single TCR beta chain is shown here with its context. Which antigen it targets is not known. The library came from the immunoSEQ multiplex PCR assay. For the multiplex PCR, a mixture combining 60 forward primers for TCR Vbeta segments and 13 reverse primers for TCR Jbeta segments was used. A multiplex PCR assay on genomic DNA amplified the CDR3 region of rearranged TCR beta genes. On the Illumina HiSeq System, the amplified TCR beta libraries were sequenced as 87-base-pair reads. The study's own analysis went as follows. A later analysis tallied roughly 78 million unique TCR beta chains across the 650 to 750 repertoires, and 10 million to 11 million of those chains were shared by two or more donors. Raw reads were error-corrected and collapsed into unique sequences with a nearest-neighbor algorithm that merged closely related sequences to remove PCR and sequencing errors. CDR3 sequences were aligned to IMGT reference sequences to assign V, D and J gene segments. Each retained sequence needed at least a six-nucleotide match to both a V gene segment and a J gene segment. Rearrangements were classified as productive when the CDR3 lacked stop codons and remained in frame with V and J, and all other rearrangements were classified as non-productive. CDR3 was defined by IMGT convention, running from the second conserved V-encoded cysteine to the conserved J-encoded phenylalanine. Sequences without an unambiguous match to a single V gene segment were excluded from the earlier analysis of 500 to 700 of the donors. In an earlier analysis of approximately 610 of the donors, V segments were called functional above 56.7% productive rearrangements and were called segregating when the between-donor standard deviation exceeded 5%. A statistical classification framework was built to diagnose cytomegalovirus status from the catalog of TCR beta chain sequences. In a later analysis, TCR nucleotide sequences were compared against IMGT/GENE-DB human TR gene sequences so that V and J genes could be assigned. A later analysis assigned CDR3 sequences and most-parsimonious VDJ recombination scenarios with the TCRdist pipeline. In a later analysis, each TCR beta chain was defined by its CDR3 amino acid sequence together with its V-gene family, and reads without a unique V-gene family were excluded. As a way to deal with suspected cross-contamination and a sequencing artifact, a later analysis dropped 450 to 600 nucleotide sequences that were highly shared and had low generation probability. A later analysis calculated a clonal expansion index for each public chain from normalized within-repertoire ranks of inferred template counts. A later analysis computed generation probabilities with a VDJ recombination model fitted to out-of-frame rearrangements, and checked the results against IGoR. Hypergeometric tests were used in a later analysis to score TCR-TCR, TCR-HLA and TCR-CMV co-occurrence, with a repertoire-size bias correction applied to the TCR pairs. A later analysis estimated false discovery rates by permuting HLA or CMV assignments 20 times. In a later analysis, co-occurring TCRs were grouped with DBSCAN, and TCRdist sequence similarity was added when clustering was performed within HLA-allele-positive subsets. Co-occurrence clustering excluded repertoires with fewer than 30,000 or more than 120,000 public chains, plus five with anomalous nucleotide sharing. Imported from immuneACCESS, the table was reduced by TCRdb to in-frame sequences with V and J called. These copies leave out some clones; in studies compared against another copy, an unresolved V gene accounts for under half, and the cause of the remainder is not known. That table furnishes V, J and clone size, whereas the DNA furnished D and trimming. The table for this sample lists over 110,000 clones. The biggest ten clones account for approximately 1% of the sample.

The data originate from a study of cytomegalovirus exposure and HLA in healthy donors (TCRdb year 2017). A note on the overall study: According to an earlier analysis of 587 of the donors, about 180 million T cells yielded some 120 million unique TCR beta sequences and approximately 300 Gb of sequence data. An early release covering around 630 HLA-typed donors comprised about 300 gigabases of sequencing data and 85 million or so unique TCR sequences. Across approximately 400 genotyped donors of the cohort, an average of roughly 200,000 unique TCR beta nucleotide sequences per donor were sequenced, and roughly 18% of those sequences were non-productive. All discovery cohort repertoires had been generated using a single sequencing platform. Alongside the repertoire data, information on donor age, sex, ethnicity and CMV serostatus was compiled. Genome-wide SNP genotypes for about three fifths of the roughly 670 donors were used in a later genetic analysis, which treated that subset as a discovery cohort. Of the approximately 400 genotyped donors, about 84% fell in the genetic ancestry cluster associated with self-reported Caucasian donors. Along with the roughly 670-subject first cohort, a separate validation cohort of over 90 different subjects was used. The number of typed donors differed by locus: about 620-630 for A, B, C, DRB1 and DQB1; 522 for DQA1; some 590 for DPA1; and some 450 for DPB1. An earlier analysis of 587 of the donors used high-throughput TCR beta sequencing to judge whether each TCR beta V gene segment behaved as functional or pseudogenic. The study profiled the T cell repertoires of 666 subjects by immunosequencing and related them to cytomegalovirus serostatus. High-throughput TCR immunosequencing, statistical association of individual TCRs with disease status, and machine learning were combined to predict cytomegalovirus infection status. Both class I and class II loci were covered by HLA typing, at four-digit resolution. About five DR-DQ haplotypes were treated as single units for association and clustering because of strong linkage in the cohort. The aim of the study was to test whether cataloging public T cell receptors could identify signatures of past pathogen exposure. A later analysis re-analyzed previously published TCR beta repertoires from 650 to 800 donors and added high-resolution HLA genotyping to study TCR occurrence patterns. The later analysis used no new phenotypic data to find candidate immune exposures, relying instead on TCR beta sequences and their occurrence across donors.

The cohort was made up of 500 to 850 healthy bone marrow donors. At the time of sampling, every cohort member was nominally healthy, though immune exposures that went unrecorded were likely present. The donor was CMV seronegative and was included in the group of over 300 seronegative cohort members. A peripheral blood sample was provided by each donor, and peripheral blood mononuclear cells were used for TCR beta sequencing. Genomic DNA extraction from the blood cell samples was performed with the Qiagen DNeasy Blood Extraction Kit. What the study reported, not specific to this receptor: A cluster of highly shared sequence variants was judged likely to represent a technical artifact of the sequencing pipeline. In a later analysis, HLA-associated TCR beta chains showed more clonal expansion and lower generation probabilities than non-associated chains that were equally common. Compared with the roughly 670-donor mean, donors in an Asian-associated ancestry cluster had fewer N-insertions in productive TCRs, according to a later genetic analysis. An earlier analysis of 450 to 750 of the donors showed that most TCR beta V segments appeared in productive rearrangements either about 90% or about 30% of the time, which broadly matched IMGT annotations. The study listed approximately 150 TCR beta chains as associated with cytomegalovirus. In a later genetic analysis, a missense DCLRE1C variant was associated with V-gene and J-gene trimming of TCR beta chains, and the association was replicated in an independent cohort. Cytomegalovirus status was reported to be diagnosed by the classifier with high specificity and sensitivity in both the original and validation cohorts. Because HLA typing was missing for some donors at each locus, association tests included only the typed subset. According to a later analysis, parvovirus B19, influenza, CMV and Epstein-Barr virus appeared linked to several top co-occurrence clusters. In vitro tests confirmed that a few of the cytomegalovirus-associated TCR beta chains recognize cytomegalovirus antigens. The earlier analysis of almost 600 of the donors excluded some 15 rarely observed V segments, including chromosome 9 orphons, because counts were too low. This cohort had only TCR beta chains sequenced, and the lack of alpha or paired-chain data limited which features could be detected. Correlated functional status among segregating V segments might reflect linkage disequilibrium, but an unknown experimental factor could not be ruled out. According to a later analysis, most CMV-associated TCR beta chains appeared to be HLA-restricted, and the HLA associations seemed to be driven largely by CMV exposure. Immune exposure information for the cohort was limited to CMV serostatus. A further reported finding was that TCR beta sequences accurately predicted the HLA-A and HLA-B alleles for most subjects in the first cohort. A later analysis found that TCR association rates varied across HLA loci, with DRB1 alleles showing the most associated TCRs and HLA-C alleles the fewest. When HLA alleles, especially DR and DQ, strongly co-occurred, attributing TCR associations to individual alleles was difficult. Most TCR sequences were seen in very few donors, while some public TCRs were found in many individuals. At a false discovery rate of 0.05, a later analysis linked some 17,000 TCR beta sequences to specific HLA alleles. According to the authors, the approach could potentially be generalized to other disease states and immunological phenotypes. Roughly uniform sequencing depth across donors was assumed in presence/absence analyses, although this assumption may not hold.

The sample comprised PBMCs. The receptor was isolated from a male donor in good health and CMV-seronegative.

The encoded CDR3 is CSVRGGVTEAFF. The DNA reads TGCAGCGTTAGGGGGGGAGTCACTGAAGCTTTCTTT. Recombination linked TRBV29-1 to TRBJ1-1; TRBD1 is perhaps the D gene, given 6 matching bases. V and J are truncated by 5 bases and 4 bases respectively, leaving an intervening sequence of 11 bases. Based on the germline V gene, the CDR1 and CDR2 sequences are SQVTM and ANQGSEA. Measured from the cysteine to the phenylalanine, the CDR3 is 12 residues long. The only DNA kept is the CDR3, 36 bases in frame from the first base.